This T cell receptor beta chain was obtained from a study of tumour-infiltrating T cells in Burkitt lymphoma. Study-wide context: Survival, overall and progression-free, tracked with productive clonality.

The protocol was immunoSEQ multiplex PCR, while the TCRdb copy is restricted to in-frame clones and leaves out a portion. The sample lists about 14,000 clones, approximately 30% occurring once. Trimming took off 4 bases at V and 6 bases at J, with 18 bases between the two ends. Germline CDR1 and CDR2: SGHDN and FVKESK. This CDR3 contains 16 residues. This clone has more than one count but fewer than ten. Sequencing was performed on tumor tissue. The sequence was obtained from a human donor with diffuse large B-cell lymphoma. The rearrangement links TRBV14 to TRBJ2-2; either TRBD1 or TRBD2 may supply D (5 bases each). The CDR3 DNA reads TGTGCCAGCAGCCCCCAGACAGCGGTGATCTCCGGGGAGCTGTTTTTT. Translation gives CASSPQTAVISGELFF.